This T cell receptor (beta chain) was retrieved from a study of regulatory T cells in long-lasting Graves disease. iRepertoire HTBI primers and Arm-PCR of CDR3 regions built TCR beta libraries. TCRdb re-called the multiplex PCR reads through MiXCR, storing one row per CDR3 protein. The sample holds 500,000 or so distinct CDR3 sequences, about 16% seen once. Documented time point: newly diagnosed GD, antithyroid drugs for less than 3 months. Generation of the TCR library employed RNA extracted from PBMCs. Guidelines of the American Thyroid Association were used to diagnose Graves' disease. The V gene's germline CDR1 is SQVTM and CDR2 ANQGSEA. The V and J ends lost 8 bases and 7 bases respectively, with 30 bases between them. This CDR3 is built from 17 residues. This sample also belongs to another study, concerning T cells in Graves' hyperthyroidism and ophthalmopathy.

The clonotype originates from a woman aged 35-65 years with Graves disease. The chain has TRBV29-1 and TRBJ2-1; D is possibly TRBD2 (6 bases). The sample consisted of peripheral blood mononuclear cells (PBMCs), taken at new diagnosis, from a patient treated with antithyroid drugs. In DNA, the CDR3 is TGCAGCTCGCGGGCCAGCGGGCCACTCATCCGGGGGAATGAGCAGTTCTTC. Protein product: CSSRASGPLIRGNEQFF.